This passage covers 13 T cell receptor beta chains from one sample sequenced in a study of T-cell memory formation after mild COVID-19. TCRdb itself ran the 5' RACE reads through MiXCR, one entry per CDR3 protein. The table has more than 300,000 distinct CDR3 sequences, roughly an eighth seen once. Specimen: PBMCs or a T cell subset sorted from them (not recorded which). The receptors shown here come from a man in his late teens or twenties who had mild COVID-19 (a few samples of this study predate the infection). Cell type and time point are not known.

This clonotype has more than one count but fewer than ten. CDR3 bases: TGTGCCAGCGGAGACAGATCACCCCTCCACTTT. Protein product: CASGDRSPLHF. The gene calls are TRBV9 and TRBJ1-6; tentative D call: TRBD1 (5 bases). The CDR3 is 11 amino acids. Per the germline V gene, CDR1 is SGDLS and CDR2 is YYNGEE. The germline V and J ends were trimmed by 7 bases and 10 bases, with 9 bases remaining between them.

There are a few counts of this clonotype. This sequence joins TRBV4-2 and TRBJ2-1; 8 bases align to TRBD2. The CDR3 runs to 15 residues. Germline V CDR1 and CDR2: LGHNA, YNFKEQ. V trimming: 1 base; J trimming: 6 bases; junction bases outside the gene matches: 5. The CDR3 sequence is CASSQVGRGANEQFF. In DNA, the CDR3 is TGTGCCAGCAGCCAAGTCGGGCGGGGGGCCAATGAGCAGTTCTTC.

The chain carries TRBV11-2 and TRBJ1-2; TRBD1 matches at 9 bases. Germline V gives CDR1 SGHAT, CDR2 FQNNGV. The length of the CDR3 is 13 residues. Trimming took 5 bases from V and 6 from J; bases not matched to a gene: 4. The CDR3 is CASSKQGADGYTF. The CDR3 bases are TGTGCCAGCAGCAAACAGGGGGCGGATGGCTACACCTTC. The full variable domain, in which reference TRBV11-2 and TRBJ1-2 provide the parts outside the CDR3, is EAGVAQSPRYKIIEKRQSVAFWCNPISGHATLYWYQQILGQGPKLLIQFQNNGVVDDSQLPKDRFSAERLKGVDSTLKIQPAKLEDSAVYLCASSKQGADGYTFGSGTRLTVV.

This clonotype was observed a handful of times. J is TRBJ1-1 and V is TRBV7-9; D possibly corresponds to TRBD1 (6 bases). The CDR3 runs 14 residues. The germline CDR1 and CDR2 sequences are SEHNR and FQNEAQ (reference sequence). V was clipped by 6 bases and J by 5 bases, with 16 bases between them. The CDR3, as DNA: TGTGCCAGCAGTACGGGGGCAGTCCCGACTGAAGCTTTCTTT. Its translation: CASSTGAVPTEAFF.

The table lists this clonotype with a few counts. The chain joins TRBV11-2 to TRBJ2-6; TRBD2 might be the D (6 bases). V was pared by 4 bases and J by 1 base, with 11 bases between. The CDR3 runs to 16 residues. CDR1 is SGHAT, CDR2 FQNNGV, per germline. CDR3 nucleotides: TGTGCCAGCAGCTCTGGACTACAATCTGGGGCCAACGTCCTGACTTTC. This codes for CASSSGLQSGANVLTF. Looking up the rest from reference TRBV11-2 and TRBJ2-6 gives the full variable domain: EAGVAQSPRYKIIEKRQSVAFWCNPISGHATLYWYQQILGQGPKLLIQFQNNGVVDDSQLPKDRFSAERLKGVDSTLKIQPAKLEDSAVYLCASSSGLQSGANVLTFGAGSRLTVL.

J is TRBJ2-7 and V is TRBV6-5, with D perhaps TRBD1 or TRBD2 (5 bases each). V shed 6 bases and J shed 5 bases, with 14 bases lying between them. The CDR3 contains 13 residues. Germline V gene sequence: CDR1 MNHEY, CDR2 SVGAGI. The CDR3 protein is CASRPPGLDEQYF. The DNA of the CDR3 is TGTGCCAGCAGGCCTCCGGGGCTCGACGAGCAGTACTTC.

This clonotype has just a few counts. The chain carries TRBV5-1 and TRBJ1-5; unclear D gene. Trimming took 1 base from V and 4 from J, leaving 12 bases between them. The germline CDR1 and CDR2 sequences are SGHRS and YFSETQ. The CDR3 covers 15 residues. CDR3 sequence reads: CASSLTGEDNQPQHF. The CDR3 DNA sequence: TGCGCCAGCAGCTTGACTGGGGAGGATAATCAGCCCCAGCATTTT.

This clonotype showed up many times. This rearrangement joins TRBV12-3 or TRBV12-4 to TRBJ1-4; no clear D. CDR3 length: 16 residues. Trimming left V 2 bases short and J 6 bases short, with 16 bases between. Here the CDR3 reads CASSLRMPHGYEKLFF. CDR3 in DNA: TGTGCCAGCAGTTTAAGAATGCCCCACGGGTATGAAAAACTGTTTTTT.

The chain uses TRBV12-3 or TRBV12-4 and TRBJ2-5; D gene ambiguous. The germline V and J ends were trimmed by 5 bases and 1 base, with 20 bases remaining between them. The CDR3 extends over 17 amino acids. The CDR3 bases are TGTGCCAGCAGTCCGACTCCTCCCGGGTCGATCCAAGAGACCCAGTACTTC. Protein: CASSPTPPGSIQETQYF.

This clonotype was seen a few times. CDR3 nucleotide sequence: TGCGCCAGCAGCCCCCAGACTTTATCCTACAATGAGCAGTTCTTC. This sequence encodes CASSPQTLSYNEQFF. The V gene is TRBV5-1, the J gene TRBJ2-1, with no clear D. There are 15 residues in the CDR3. V shed 4 bases and J shed 1 base, with 12 bases lying between them. Per germline, CDR1 SGHRS and CDR2 YFSETQ.

V and J are TRBV15 and TRBJ1-6, with D unresolved. This CDR3 region has 13 residues. CDR1 is LNHNV and CDR2 is YYDKDF in the germline V gene (reference sequence). Trimming removed 1 base at V and 7 bases at J, with 5 bases between. The CDR3, as DNA: TGTGCCACCAGCAGAGTTGGAAATTCACCCCTCCACTTT. Protein sequence: CATSRVGNSPLHF.

The J gene is TRBJ2-7, the V gene TRBV19; TRBD2 matches 12 bases. Germline V gene data show CDR1 as LNHDA and CDR2 as SQIVND (reference sequence). V dropped 5 bases and J dropped 3; count of bases not matched to a gene: 5. This CDR3 is built from 15 residues. CDR3 sequence (DNA): TGTGCCAGTAGTTTCACTAGCGGGGGGCTCTACGAGCAGTACTTC. Its translation: CASSFTSGGLYEQYF.

A remark on this clonotype: The limits of the CDR3 on the DNA are not certain, so only TCRdb's listed CDR3 is given. The rearrangement links TRBV10-3 to TRBJ2-2; no DNA check was done on the table's D call, TRBD1. A total of 13 residues make up the CDR3, ends included. Germline CDR1 ENHRY, CDR2 SYGVKD. This CDR3 reads CAINGGLSGSCFF.